This is a list of T cell receptor beta chains from one sample in a study of T cell responses to AZD1222 COVID-19 vaccine. Clones were sequenced by immunoSEQ multiplex PCR, and TCRdb holds only the in-frame ones, with some missing. The sample holds about 160,000 clones; around nine tenths are singletons and the top ten take 4% to 5.5%. The source was peripheral blood, collected 28 days after the second AZD1222 dose. The receptors shown here come from an adult who received the AZD1222 COVID-19 vaccine. Both conserved end residues are part of each CDR3. Each record gives: V gene, clone size, J gene, D gene, CDR3 DNA, CDR3 protein. The D gene is left open where the match is weak. A row's size may be missing; if present it is once, few, many or a size class.

TRBV12-5	.	TRBJ2-2	.	TGTGCTAGTGGTTTGCCCCCTAGGGAGCTGTTTTTT	CASGLPPRELFF
TRBV7-9	.	TRBJ1-4	.	TGTGCCAGCAGCTTATTGGTACCGTCGTTAAATGAAAAACTGTTTTTT	CASSLLVPSLNEKLFF
TRBV12-5	.	TRBJ2-6	.	TGTGCTAGTGGTTTGTGGGTGGGACTACCGGGACAGTCCTACCCTGGGGCCAACGTCCTGACTTTC	CASGLWVGLPGQSYPGANVLTF
TRBV13	.	TRBJ1-6	.	TGTGCCAGCAGCCCCATTTTTGGGGGACCCTATAATTCACCCCTCCACTTT	CASSPIFGGPYNSPLHF
TRBV4-1	.	TRBJ2-7	.	TGCGCCAGCAGGGGGAAGAGCTCCTACGAGCAGTACTTC	CASRGKSSYEQYF
TRBV3-1/TRBV3-2	.	TRBJ1-5	.	TGTGCCAGCAGCCAGGCTCGGGGCCCCCGGTGGCCCCAGCATTTT	CASSQARGPRWPQHF
TRBV6-6	.	TRBJ1-2	.	TGTGCCAGCAGTTACGAATCAACCACAATCTACACCTTC	CASSYESTTIYTF
TRBV19	.	TRBJ2-7	.	TGTGCCAGTAGCGCCCGAGCGGGCGAGCAGTACTTC	CASSARAGEQYF
TRBV5-1	once	TRBJ1-3	TRBD1	TGCGCCAGCAGCTCCACGACAGGGGGTGGAAACACCATATATTTT	CASSSTTGGGNTIYF
TRBV5-5	.	TRBJ2-7	TRBD1	TGTGCCAGCAGCAGTTGGACAGGGGGCCGGGACGAGCAGTACTTC	CASSSWTGGRDEQYF
TRBV4-1	.	TRBJ2-1	.	TGCGCCAGCAGCCAAGTCCATCCAGGAAAGACCTACAATGAGCAGTTCTTC	CASSQVHPGKTYNEQFF
TRBV10-3	.	TRBJ1-2	TRBD1	TGTGCCATCAGTGCCGGACAGGGAAGTCACTATGGCTACACCTTC	CAISAGQGSHYGYTF
TRBV7-2	.	TRBJ2-2	.	TGTGCCAGCAGTCCCCATGGCACCGGGGAGCTGTTTTTT	CASSPHGTGELFF
TRBV9	.	TRBJ1-2	.	TGTGCCAGCAGCGTAGCTACGGCAGGGCCCTATGGCTACACCTTC	CASSVATAGPYGYTF
TRBV7-2	.	TRBJ2-3	.	TGTGCCAGCAGCCTGAGGGGTAGAGATACGCAGTATTTT	CASSLRGRDTQYF
TRBV25-1	.	TRBJ2-7	TRBD1	TGTGCCAGCAGAGACAGGGGAACCTACGAGCAGTACTTC	CASRDRGTYEQYF
TRBV18	.	TRBJ1-4	.	TGTGCCAGCTCAGCAGGACTTAATGAAAAACTGTTTTTT	CASSAGLNEKLFF
TRBV6-1	.	TRBJ1-5	.	TGTGCCAGCAGTGAACGGGAAAATCAGCCCCAGCATTTT	CASSERENQPQHF
TRBV18	.	TRBJ1-3	TRBD1	TGTGCCAGCTCACCAAGTGTGGGACAGGCTGTGTTTGATGGAAACACCATATATTTT	CASSPSVGQAVFDGNTIYF
TRBV4-3	.	TRBJ1-2	TRBD1	TGCGCCAGCAGCCAAGAACCGACAGGGTCGGGCGGCTACACCTTC	CASSQEPTGSGGYTF
TRBV9	.	TRBJ2-1	.	TGTGCCAGCAGCGTAGTAGGCCAGGCCGGTGAGCAGTTCTTC	CASSVVGQAGEQFF
TRBV9	.	TRBJ2-7	.	TGTGCCAGCAGCGTAAGGGGCGAGCAGTACTTC	CASSVRGEQYF
TRBV30	.	TRBJ1-4	TRBD1	TGTGCCTTTCGAGACCGGGACAGGGGGGAAAAACTGTTTTTT	CAFRDRDRGEKLFF
TRBV3-1/TRBV3-2	once	TRBJ1-1	.	TGTGCCAGCAGCCGAGGGACAAGTAGCGACACTGAAGCTTTCTTT	CASSRGTSSDTEAFF
TRBV6-1	.	TRBJ1-2	.	TGTGCCAGCAGTGAAGGGTTAGGGACGGTTGATGGCTACACCTTC	CASSEGLGTVDGYTF
TRBV30	.	TRBJ1-1	.	TGTGCCTGGACTCTTCGTGGACGGAACACTGAAGCTTTCTTT	CAWTLRGRNTEAFF